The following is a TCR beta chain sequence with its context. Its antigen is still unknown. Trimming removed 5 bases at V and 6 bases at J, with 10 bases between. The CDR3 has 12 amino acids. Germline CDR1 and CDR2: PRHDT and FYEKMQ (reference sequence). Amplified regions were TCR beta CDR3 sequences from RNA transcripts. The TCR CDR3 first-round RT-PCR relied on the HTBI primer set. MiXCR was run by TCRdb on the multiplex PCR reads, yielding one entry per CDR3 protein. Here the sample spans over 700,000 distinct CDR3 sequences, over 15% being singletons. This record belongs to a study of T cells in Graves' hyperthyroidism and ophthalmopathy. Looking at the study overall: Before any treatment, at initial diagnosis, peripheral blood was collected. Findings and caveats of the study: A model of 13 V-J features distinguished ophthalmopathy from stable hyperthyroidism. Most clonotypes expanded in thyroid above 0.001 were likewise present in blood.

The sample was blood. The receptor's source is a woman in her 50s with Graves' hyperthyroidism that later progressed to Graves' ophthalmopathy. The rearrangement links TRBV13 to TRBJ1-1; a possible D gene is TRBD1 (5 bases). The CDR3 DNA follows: TGTGCCAGCAGCCTACGGGACCCTGAAGCTTTCTTT. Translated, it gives CASSLRDPEAFF.